A single TCR beta chain is shown here with its context. Its target is unknown. Only in-frame clones appear in the TCRdb table, and some are missing; sequencing was by immunoSEQ multiplex PCR. The table has 60,000 to 70,000 clones, 70% to 90% seen once. This specimen belongs to a study of OX40 agonist ivuxolimab in advanced cancers. Study background: Eligibility rules accepted prior anti-PD-1, anti-PD-L1 or anti-CTLA-4 therapy, and around 44% had some.

Findings and caveats of the study: Low normalized T-cell clonal expansion was also seen in some nonresponders.

CDR1 and CDR2 from the germline V gene are MDHEN and SYDVKM. The CDR3 length is 13 residues. V gave up 5 bases and J gave up 2 bases, with 9 bases separating them. Sequencing used CD4+ or CD8+ T cells sorted from blood, obtained in a trial of the OX40 agonist ivuxolimab. This sequence originates from an adult with an advanced solid tumor such as melanoma, head and neck, liver or kidney cancer. This chain connects TRBV28 to TRBJ1-2; possibly TRBD1 for D (6 bases). The CDR3 DNA reads TGTGCCAGCAGTATCACAGGGAACTATGGCTACACCTTC. Protein product: CASSITGNYGYTF.